Listed below are T cell receptor beta chains from one sample, sequenced in a study of Ad26.COV2.S vaccination and SARS-CoV-2 variants. The table came from immunoSEQ multiplex PCR; TCRdb's copy has only in-frame clones and leaves some out. The repertoire has 300,000 to 350,000 clones, more than 70% of them found once; the top ten carry 1.9%. The sample was peripheral blood, taken in a trial of Ad26.COV2.S vaccine versus placebo. These TCRs come from a person aged 18-65 years who received the Ad26.COV2.S COVID-19 vaccine or a placebo. The CDR3 runs from the conserved cysteine through the conserved F or W. The D gene is left open where the match is weak. Size tells how often a clone was seen (once, few, many) or the class of an expanded clone, and some rows leave it out.

>TRBV25-1|TRBJ2-5|.|TRBD2
TGTGCCAGCAGTGAATTCGGACTAGCGGAGACCCAGTACTTC
CASSEFGLAETQYF
>TRBV10-3|TRBJ2-2|once|.
TGTGCCATCCCGACAGGGAGGGATGGGAACACCGGGGAGCTGTTTTTT
CAIPTGRDGNTGELFF
>TRBV5-5|TRBJ2-3|.|.
TGTGCCAGCAGCTTTATGGGGGAAGATACGCAGTATTTT
CASSFMGEDTQYF
>TRBV27|TRBJ2-1|.|.
TGTGCCAGCAGTTACTCCCCCTACAATGAGCAGTTCTTC
CASSYSPYNEQFF
>TRBV7-9|TRBJ1-4|few|.
TGTGCCAGCAGCCCCCGTGGCGCAGGCACACATGAAAAACTGTTTTTT
CASSPRGAGTHEKLFF
>TRBV10-3|TRBJ2-5|.|.
TGTGCCATCAGTGAGCCCCAGGGTTCCCAGTACTTC
CAISEPQGSQYF
>TRBV20-1|TRBJ2-1|.|.
TGCAGTGCTAGGGTGAATGAGCAGTTCTTC
CSARVNEQFF
>TRBV4-3|TRBJ2-3|.|TRBD2
TGCGCCAGCAGCCAAGAATACCGGGGGGGAGATACGCAGTATTTT
CASSQEYRGGDTQYF
>TRBV30|TRBJ2-7|.|.
TGTGCCTGGAGTGTGGTAGGGATGGAGCAGTACTTC
CAWSVVGMEQYF
>TRBV6-1|TRBJ1-5|.|.
TGTGCCAGCAGTGAGGGTGGAAATCAGCCCCAGCATTTT
CASSEGGNQPQHF
>TRBV11-2|TRBJ1-2|few|TRBD1
TGTGCCAGCAGCTTAATGGCCAGGGGGACCTATGGCTACACCTTC
CASSLMARGTYGYTF
>TRBV9|TRBJ1-1|.|.
TGTGCCAGCAGCGATTTTCCGGGGCGTACGAACACTGAAGCTTTCTTT
CASSDFPGRTNTEAFF
>TRBV30|TRBJ1-4|.|.
TGTGCCTGGTCCCAGGGACCCCACGCTAATGAAAAACTGTTTTTT
CAWSQGPHANEKLFF
>TRBV14|TRBJ2-7|.|.
TGTGCCAGCAGCCAAGATAGCCCTACCTACGAGCAGTACTTC
CASSQDSPTYEQYF
>TRBV7-2|TRBJ2-7|.|TRBD2
TGTGCCAGCAGCCTAGGACTAGCGGTCTCCTACGAGCAGTACTTC
CASSLGLAVSYEQYF
>TRBV7-9|TRBJ2-2|.|.
TGTGCCAGCAGTTCGGGGAACACCGGGGAGCTGTTTTTT
CASSSGNTGELFF
>TRBV7-9|TRBJ1-4|.|TRBD1
TGTGCCAGCAGCTTAGACCCCCGACAGGGGAATGAAAAACTGTTTTTT
CASSLDPRQGNEKLFF
>TRBV19|TRBJ1-6|.|TRBD1
TGTGCCAGTAGTCAATTTGGGACAGCCCGAAGTTCACCCCTCCACTTT
CASSQFGTARSSPLHF
>TRBV4-3|TRBJ1-2|.|.
TGCGCCAGCAGCCAAGAGGCAGTGACTAACTATGGCTACACCTTC
CASSQEAVTNYGYTF
>TRBV7-6|TRBJ2-7|.|.
TGTGCCAGCAGCCTTCGGACCCCCCCAAGCGAGCAGTACTTC
CASSLRTPPSEQYF
>TRBV14|TRBJ2-1|.|.
TGTGCCAGCAGCCAAGCCCAACTAGATGTTTACTCCTACAATGAGCAGTTCTTC
CASSQAQLDVYSYNEQFF
>TRBV30|TRBJ2-5|.|TRBD2
TGTGCCTGGAGTATAGGACTAGCGGGGGCAGGAGAGACCCAGTACTTC
CAWSIGLAGAGETQYF
>TRBV7-2|TRBJ1-6|.|.
TGTGCCAGCAGCTTAGTTCGGGGTCTCTCCTATAATTCACCCCTCCACTTT
CASSLVRGLSYNSPLHF
>TRBV18|TRBJ1-2|.|TRBD1
TGTGCCAGCTCACCAACCGGGACAGGGGGTTATGGCTACACCTTC
CASSPTGTGGYGYTF
>TRBV7-2|TRBJ1-2|.|.
TGTGCCAGCAGCTCAGGACAGAACTATGGCTACACCTTC
CASSSGQNYGYTF
>TRBV27|TRBJ1-2|.|.
TGTGCCAGCAGTTCCTGGAGGGGTAATAACTATGGCTACACCTTC
CASSSWRGNNYGYTF
>TRBV5-5|TRBJ1-4|.|.
TGTGCCAGCAGCTTGGGCCTTGCTGGTACCGGTGAAAAACTGTTTTTT
CASSLGLAGTGEKLFF
>TRBV27|TRBJ2-7|.|TRBD1
TGTGCCAGCAGTTTCCGGGACAGGGCCTACGAGCAGTACTTC
CASSFRDRAYEQYF
>TRBV30|TRBJ2-7|.|.
TGTGCCTGGAGAGCCCCCTACAGCGTAGGGCAGTACTTC
CAWRAPYSVGQYF
>TRBV18|TRBJ1-1|.|TRBD1
TGTGCCAGCTCACAGGGGGCGGGCACTGAAGCTTTCTTT
CASSQGAGTEAFF
>TRBV12-3/TRBV12-4|TRBJ1-1|.|.
TGTGCCAGCAGTTTAGGACAGAACACTGAAGCTTTCTTT
CASSLGQNTEAFF
>TRBV5-4|TRBJ2-2|.|.
TGTGCCAGCAGCTTGGAGACCCCCGGGGAGCTGTTTTTT
CASSLETPGELFF
>TRBV20-1|TRBJ2-7|.|.
TGCAGTGCCAGTTTACTAGACCCCCGATACGAGCAGTACTTC
CSASLLDPRYEQYF
>TRBV19|TRBJ1-1|.|.
TGTGCCAGTAGTCCCCTAACTGGACGGAAGAACACTGAAGCTTTCTTT
CASSPLTGRKNTEAFF
>TRBV9|TRBJ1-1|.|.
TGTGCCAGCAGCCCCGAGGGGGTGGAGAACACTGAAGCTTTCTTT
CASSPEGVENTEAFF
>TRBV5-1|TRBJ1-2|.|.
TGCGCCAGCAGCTTGAGTTCGGGTGGAGACTATGGCTACACCTTC
CASSLSSGGDYGYTF
>TRBV12-5|TRBJ1-1|few|.
TGTGCTAGTGGTTTACCCTGGAACACTGAAGCTTTCTTT
CASGLPWNTEAFF
>TRBV5-4|TRBJ2-1|.|.
TGTGCCAGCAGCTTGAGGCGGGAGCAGTTCTTC
CASSLRREQFF
>TRBV2|TRBJ2-2|.|.
TGTGCCAGCACTGGGGACACCGGGGAGCTGTTTTTT
CASTGDTGELFF
>TRBV6-2/TRBV6-3|TRBJ1-1|.|.
TGTGCCAGCAGTTACTTGGTGGGAACTGAAGCTTTCTTT
CASSYLVGTEAFF